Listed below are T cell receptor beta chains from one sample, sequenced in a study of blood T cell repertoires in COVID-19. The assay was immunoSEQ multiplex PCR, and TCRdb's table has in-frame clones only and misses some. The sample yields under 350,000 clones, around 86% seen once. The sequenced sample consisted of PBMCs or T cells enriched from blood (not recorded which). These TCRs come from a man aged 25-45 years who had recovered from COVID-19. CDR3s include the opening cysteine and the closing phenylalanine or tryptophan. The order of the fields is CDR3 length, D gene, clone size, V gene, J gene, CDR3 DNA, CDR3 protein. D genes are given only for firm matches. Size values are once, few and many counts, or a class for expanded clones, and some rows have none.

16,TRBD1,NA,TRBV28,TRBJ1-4,TGTGCCAGCAGCCCTGACAGGGGAGGGTTTAATGAAAAACTGTTTTTT,CASSPDRGGFNEKLFF
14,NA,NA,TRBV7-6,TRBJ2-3,TGTGCCAGCAGCCTAACCGGTGGAGGAGATACGCAGTATTTT,CASSLTGGGDTQYF
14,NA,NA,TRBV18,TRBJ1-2,TGTGCCAGCTCACGGGAGGGACACTATTATGGCTACACCTTC,CASSREGHYYGYTF
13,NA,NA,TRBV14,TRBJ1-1,TGTGCCAGCAGCCAAGGGCAGAACACTGAAGCTTTCTTT,CASSQGQNTEAFF
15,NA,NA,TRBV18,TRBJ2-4,TGTGCCAGCTCACCACCGGGAGTAGCCAAAAACATTCAGTACTTC,CASSPPGVAKNIQYF
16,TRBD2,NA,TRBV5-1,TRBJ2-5,TGCGCCAGCAGCTCTGGGACTAGCGGGGGAGGGGAGACCCAGTACTTC,CASSSGTSGGGETQYF
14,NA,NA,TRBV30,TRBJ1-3,TGTGCCTCATCGCCCCTAAATGTAGGAAACACCATATATTTT,CASSPLNVGNTIYF
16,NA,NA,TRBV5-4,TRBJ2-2,TGTGCCAGCACCCCCAAGTTGCAGGGGCCCACCGGGGAGCTGTTTTTT,CASTPKLQGPTGELFF
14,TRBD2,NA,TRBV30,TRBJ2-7,TGTGCCTGGAGTAGGCCCGACGGGAGGAACGAGCAGTACTTC,CAWSRPDGRNEQYF
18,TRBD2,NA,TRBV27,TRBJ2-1,TGTGCCAGCAGCGGGGGGGCGGGCGCCGGCTACTCCTACAATGAGCAGTTCTTC,CASSGGAGAGYSYNEQFF
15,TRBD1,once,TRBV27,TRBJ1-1,TGTGCCAGCAGTCTGACAGGGGGACCGAACACTGAAGCTTTCTTT,CASSLTGGPNTEAFF
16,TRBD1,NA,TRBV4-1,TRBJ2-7,TGCGCCAGCAGCCAAGAACCGGGACAGGGGGCTTACGAGCAGTACTTC,CASSQEPGQGAYEQYF
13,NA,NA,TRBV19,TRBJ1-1,TGTGCCAGTATGGAGCTGTGGAGGACTGAAGCTTTCTTT,CASMELWRTEAFF
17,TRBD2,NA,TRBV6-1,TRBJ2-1,TGTGCCAGCAGTGCTATTCGACTAGCGGGAGGCATAAATGAGCAGTTCTTC,CASSAIRLAGGINEQFF
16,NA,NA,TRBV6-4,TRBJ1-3,TGTGCCAGCAGTGGCTCCCTTTGGGATGGGGGCAACACCATATATTTT,CASSGSLWDGGNTIYF
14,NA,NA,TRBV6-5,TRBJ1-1,TGTGCCAGCCTAACTCAGGATCGGAACACTGAAGCTTTCTTT,CASLTQDRNTEAFF
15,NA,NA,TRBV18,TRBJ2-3,TGTGCCAGCTCACCACCGTTTCCCGGCACAGATACGCAGTATTTT,CASSPPFPGTDTQYF
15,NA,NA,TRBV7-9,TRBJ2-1,TGTGCCAGCAGCCTTAGCGGACTCTCCTACAATGAGCAGTTCTTC,CASSLSGLSYNEQFF
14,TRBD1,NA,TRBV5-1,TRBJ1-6,TGCGCCAGCACAGCGACAGGGGATAATTCACCCCTCCACTTT,CASTATGDNSPLHF
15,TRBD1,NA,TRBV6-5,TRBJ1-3,TGTGCCAGCAGTCAGACAGGGTTCTCTGGAAACACCATATATTTT,CASSQTGFSGNTIYF
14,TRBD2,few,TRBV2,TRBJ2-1,TGTGCCAGCGGAATGGGGACTAGCGTCTATGAGCAGTTCTTC,CASGMGTSVYEQFF
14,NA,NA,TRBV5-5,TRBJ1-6,TGTGCCAGCAGCTTTGGCAAGAGGGATTCACCCCTCCACTTT,CASSFGKRDSPLHF
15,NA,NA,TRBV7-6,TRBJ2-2,TGTGCCAGCAGCTTAACCGGACAGCACACCGGGGAGCTGTTTTTT,CASSLTGQHTGELFF
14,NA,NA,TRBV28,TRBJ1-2,TGTGCCAGCAGTTTACTGACAGAACGCTATGGCTACACCTTC,CASSLLTERYGYTF
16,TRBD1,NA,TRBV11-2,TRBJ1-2,TGTGCCAGCAGCTTGGAGGGCGGACAGGGGTACTATGGCTACACCTTC,CASSLEGGQGYYGYTF
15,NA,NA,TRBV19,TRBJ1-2,TGTGCCAGTAGTATAGGTGTAGGGGTAGACTATGGCTACACCTTC,CASSIGVGVDYGYTF
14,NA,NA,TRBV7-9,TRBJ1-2,TGTGCCAGCAGCTTAGGGCAAAATAACTATGGCTACACCTTC,CASSLGQNNYGYTF
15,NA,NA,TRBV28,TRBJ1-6,TGTGCCAGCAGCTCGGGAAGCTCCTATAATTCACCCCTCCACTTT,CASSSGSSYNSPLHF
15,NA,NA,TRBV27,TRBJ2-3,TGTGCCAGCAGCTCCCCGACTCAGGGAGGAGATACGCAGTATTTT,CASSSPTQGGDTQYF
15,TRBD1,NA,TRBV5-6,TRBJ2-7,TGTGCCAGCAGCTTCCCCGGACAGGGGAGCTACGAGCAGTACTTC,CASSFPGQGSYEQYF
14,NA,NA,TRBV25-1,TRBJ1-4,TGTGCCAGCAGTGATTCCAGGGTATATGAAAAACTGTTTTTT,CASSDSRVYEKLFF
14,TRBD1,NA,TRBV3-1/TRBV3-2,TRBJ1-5,TGTGCCAGCAGCCAAGACAGGGGGCATCAGCCCCAGCATTTT,CASSQDRGHQPQHF
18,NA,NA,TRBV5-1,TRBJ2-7,TGCGCCAGCAGCTTGGGGATTGCGGATAGAGCTAGATCCTACGAGCAGTACTTC,CASSLGIADRARSYEQYF
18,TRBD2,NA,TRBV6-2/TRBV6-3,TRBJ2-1,TGTGCCAGCAGTTCCCGGACTAGCGGGAGTATCACCTACAATGAGCAGTTCTTC,CASSSRTSGSITYNEQFF
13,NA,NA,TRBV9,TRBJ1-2,TGTGCCAGCAGCGTAGGTGCAGGGGATGGCTACACCTTC,CASSVGAGDGYTF
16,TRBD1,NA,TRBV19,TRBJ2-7,TGTGCCAGTAGTAAAAATGACAGGGCCGTCACCTACGAGCAGTACTTC,CASSKNDRAVTYEQYF
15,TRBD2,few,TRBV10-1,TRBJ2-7,TGCGCCAGCAGCCCTAGACTAGCGGGAACACTCGAGCAGTACTTC,CASSPRLAGTLEQYF
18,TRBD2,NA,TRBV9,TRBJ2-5,TGTGCCAGCAGCGTAGTGGGAGGAAGCGGGGGCCTACAAGAGACCCAGTACTTC,CASSVVGGSGGLQETQYF
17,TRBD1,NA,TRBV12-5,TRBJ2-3,TGTGCTAGTGGTTTAGGGGACAGGGGGCCTAGCACAGATACGCAGTATTTT,CASGLGDRGPSTDTQYF
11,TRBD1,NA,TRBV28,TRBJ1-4,TGTGCTGGAGGGGGCAATGAAAAACTGTTTTTT,CAGGGNEKLFF
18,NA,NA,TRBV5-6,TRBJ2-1,TGTGCCAGCAGCTTTGGTGCTAGCCTAACTAGCTCCTACAATGAGCAGTTCTTC,CASSFGASLTSSYNEQFF
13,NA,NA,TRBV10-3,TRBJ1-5,TGTGCCATCAGGGACAGTCTCGATCAGCCCCAGCATTTT,CAIRDSLDQPQHF
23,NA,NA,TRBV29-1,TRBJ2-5,TGCAGCGTTGCTTTCTGTTTGATAACTGACCATCCCCGGGACAATGGGATACAAGAGACCCAGTACTTC,CSVAFCLITDHPRDNGIQETQYF
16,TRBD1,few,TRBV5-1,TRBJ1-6,TGCGCCAGCAGCTTGTCCACAGGGGGCGCGGGCTCACCCCTCCACTTT,CASSLSTGGAGSPLHF
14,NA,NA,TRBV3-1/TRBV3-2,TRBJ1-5,TGTGCCAGCAGCCAAGGAGTCAGGGATCAGCCCCAGCATTTT,CASSQGVRDQPQHF
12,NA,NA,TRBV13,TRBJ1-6,TGTGCCAGCAGCTTCGGTAGCTCACCCCTCCACTTT,CASSFGSSPLHF